A single sample gave rise to the 22 T cell receptor beta chains below, sequenced in a study of control samples from healthy donors and cancer patients. Clones were read by immunoSEQ multiplex PCR, and TCRdb kept only the in-frame ones, dropping some. The data show approximately 170,000 clones, around 93% seen once. Source material: blood. The source is a woman aged 60-75 years in good health.

The chain has TRBV7-8 and TRBJ1-2; D possibly corresponds to TRBD1 (5 bases). This CDR3 has 17 amino acids. Trimming removed 1 base at V and 6 bases at J, with 21 bases between. Germline V gene data show CDR1 as SGHVS and CDR2 as FQNEAQ. CDR3: CASSLDPSREARDGYTF. The CDR3 bases are TGTGCCAGCAGCTTAGACCCCAGCAGGGAGGCGAGAGATGGCTACACCTTC.

This rearrangement joins TRBV21-1 to TRBJ2-7. TRBV21-1 is tagged as a pseudogene. The CDR3 is 13 amino acids. The CDR3 sequence is CASSKGRPDEQYF. The CDR3 bases are TGTGCCAGCAGCAAGGGACGGCCCGACGAGCAGTACTTC.

CDR3 region: CASSQDPALNTEAFF. The CDR3 DNA follows: TGCGCCAGCAGCCAAGACCCAGCCTTGAACACTGAAGCTTTCTTT. The chain carries TRBV4-3 and TRBJ1-1, with D unresolved. This CDR3 spans 15 amino acids. Germline assignment: CDR1 LGHNA and CDR2 YSLEER. V lost 0 bases and J lost 0, with 8 bases in between.

The V call is TRBV5-1, the J call TRBJ1-2; perhaps TRBD1 as D (5 bases). CDR1 and CDR2 (germline): SGHRS, YFSETQ. CDR3 size: 15 residues. Between the trimmed V and J ends, which lost 3 bases and 4 bases, there was a span of 16 bases. The CDR3 here is CASSWGREGGYGYTF. CDR3 in DNA: TGCGCCAGCAGCTGGGGCAGGGAAGGCGGCTATGGCTACACCTTC.

Worth noting for this clone: This sample also contains other DNA sequences that code for the same CDR3. The chain employs TRBV18 and TRBJ1-3; D possibly corresponds to TRBD1 (5 bases). The CDR3 totals 18 residues. V was cut by 4 bases and J by 0 bases, with 19 bases left in between. Germline CDR1 is KGHSH and CDR2 is LQKENI. The CDR3 protein is CASSREDPGLLSGNTIYF. The DNA for the CDR3 is TGTGCCAGCTCACGGGAAGACCCGGGACTGCTCTCTGGAAACACCATATATTTT. The whole variable domain, remainder taken from reference TRBV18 and TRBJ1-3, is NAGVMQNPRHLVRRRGQEARLRCSPMKGHSHVYWYRQLPEEGLKFMVYLQKENIIDESGMPKERFSAEFPKEGPSILRIQQVVRGDSAAYFCASSREDPGLLSGNTIYFGEGSWLTVV.

This CDR3 reads CASSIPQRYGYTF. Written as DNA, the CDR3 is TGTGCCAGTAGTATACCGCAGCGCTATGGCTACACCTTC. The V and J genes are TRBV19 and TRBJ1-2; D unresolved. Germline V gene sequence: CDR1 LNHDA, CDR2 SQIVND (reference sequence). This CDR3 has 13 amino acids. V was cut by 2 bases and J by 4 bases, with 8 bases left in between.

This chain links TRBV27 with TRBJ1-2, with TRBD1 identical over 7 bases. With V trimmed by 1 base and J by 8 bases, 4 bases remained unmatched. Germline V gene data show CDR1 as MNHEY and CDR2 as SMNVEV (reference sequence). CDR3 length equals 13 residues. The DNA of the CDR3 is TGTGCCAGCAGTTTATTCAGGGGGGACGGCTACACCTTC. It codes for CASSLFRGDGYTF.

The V and J genes are TRBV28 and TRBJ1-1; a possible D gene is TRBD1 (6 bases). The CDR3 loop spans 14 amino acids. The V end lost 3 bases, the J end lost 5 bases, and 13 bases lay between the germline ends. From germline, CDR1 is MDHEN and CDR2 SYDVKM. Here the CDR3 DNA reads TGTGCCAGCAGTTTGGGGGGGCTCCCGACTGAAGCTTTCTTT. It encodes CASSLGGLPTEAFF.

This sequence joins TRBV18 and TRBJ1-1; the D is unclear. This CDR3 region has 14 residues. Trimming left V 6 bases short and J 5 bases short, with 16 bases between. Per germline, CDR1 KGHSH and CDR2 LQKENI. CDR3 protein: CASSERPYLTEAFF. The CDR3 DNA reads TGTGCCAGCTCCGAGCGCCCATACTTGACTGAAGCTTTCTTT.

The CDR3, as DNA: TGTGCCAGTAGGGACAGCCCAACTAATGAAAAACTGTTTTTT. Its protein is CASRDSPTNEKLFF. The rearrangement links TRBV19 to TRBJ1-4; D is perhaps TRBD1 (6 bases). In germline, CDR1 is LNHDA, CDR2 SQIVND (reference sequence). CDR3 size: 14 residues. Deletions cut 6 bases from V and 0 bases from J, with 8 bases between.

The chain employs TRBV10-3 and TRBJ1-3; tentatively, D is TRBD1 (5 bases). The CDR3 loop spans 16 amino acids. V was shortened by 2 bases and J by 4 bases, with 15 bases between the two germline ends. Germline CDR1 is ENHRY and CDR2 is SYGVKD. Here the CDR3 DNA reads TGTGCCATCAGTGAGGTTTTGGGGACGGAAGGAAACACCATATATTTT. It is translated as CAISEVLGTEGNTIYF.

This chain connects TRBV5-1 to TRBJ1-4; 8 bases line up with TRBD1. V lost 4 bases, J lost 4 bases, and 15 bases stayed unmatched. Per the germline V gene, CDR1 is SGHRS and CDR2 is YFSETQ. The CDR3 is made up of 18 amino acids. Written as DNA, the CDR3 is TGCGCCAGCAGCGAAAACCTCGGGACAGGCTGGAGTAATGAAAAACTGTTTTTT. Translating gives CASSENLGTGWSNEKLFF.

The rearrangement links TRBV28 to TRBJ1-5, with 11 bases aligning to TRBD1. CDR3 size: 17 residues. V was clipped by 2 bases and J by 4 bases; unmatched bases: 7. Germline CDR1 and CDR2: MDHEN and SYDVKM. The CDR3 DNA reads as TGTGCCAGCAGTTTAGGATCCGGGACAGGGGGTAATCAGCCCCAGCATTTT. As protein: CASSLGSGTGGNQPQHF.

The chain couples TRBV6-5 to TRBJ2-7; TRBD1 might be the D (5 bases). The germline CDR1 and CDR2 sequences are MNHEY and SVGAGI. V was shortened by 4 bases and J by 6 bases, with 16 bases between the two germline ends. This CDR3 is 14 amino acids long. Here the CDR3 reads CASSFGRENSEQYF. CDR3 DNA sequence: TGTGCCAGCAGTTTCGGCAGGGAAAACTCCGAGCAGTACTTC.

This sequence joins TRBV5-5 and TRBJ1-5; perhaps TRBD1 as D (5 bases). The CDR3 is 13 residues long. V lost 4 bases, J lost 4 bases, and 9 bases lay in between. The V gene's germline CDR1 is SGHKS and CDR2 YYEKEE (reference sequence). The CDR3 spells CASSPTENQPQHF. The CDR3 DNA is TGTGCCAGCAGCCCGACAGAGAATCAGCCCCAGCATTTT.

The CDR3 here is CASSVGRYGYTF. The CDR3 nucleotides are TGTGCCAGCAGTGTGGGACGGTATGGCTACACCTTC. The V and J genes are TRBV2 and TRBJ1-2; tentative D call: TRBD1 (5 bases). The CDR3 has 12 amino acids. Between the trimmed V and J ends, which lost 4 bases and 5 bases, there was a span of 8 bases. CDR1 and CDR2 (germline): SNHLY, FYNNEI.

A remark on this clone: At the DNA level, this CDR3 is encoded by other sequences in the same sample as well. The chain joins TRBV6-5 to TRBJ2-2; D is possibly TRBD2 (6 bases). The CDR3 is made up of 15 amino acids. Germline CDR1 MNHEY, CDR2 SVGAGI. Trimming removed 2 bases at V and 0 bases at J, with 7 bases between. CDR3 nucleotide sequence: TGTGCCAGCAGTTACGGCGGGACGAACACCGGGGAGCTGTTTTTT. Encoded protein: CASSYGGTNTGELFF.

The V call is TRBV9, the J call TRBJ2-3; no firm D call. V lost 3 bases, J lost 3 bases, and 20 bases lay in between. Germline lookup yields CDR1 SGDLS and CDR2 YYNGEE. The CDR3 covers 17 residues. The CDR3 coding sequence is TGTGCCAGCAGCGCGCGTGGCGCGCCCCGGTCTACAGATACGCAGTATTTT. As protein: CASSARGAPRSTDTQYF.

The rearrangement links TRBV6-5 to TRBJ1-6; 9 bases fit TRBD1. The CDR3 has 15 amino acids. Per the germline V gene, CDR1 is MNHEY and CDR2 is SVGAGI. J was trimmed by 7 bases and V by 6 bases; bases with no gene match: 7. This chain's CDR3 is CASRRDRAGNSPLHF. The CDR3 bases are TGTGCCAGCAGACGGGACAGGGCCGGCAATTCACCCCTCCACTTT.

The rearrangement joins TRBV5-1 to TRBJ2-7; TRBD1 matches 10 bases. This CDR3 comprises 14 residues. The V segment lost 4 bases and the J segment 2 bases; nucleotides outside the gene matches: 3. Germline V gene sequence: CDR1 SGHRS, CDR2 YFSETQ. CDR3 residues: CASSPGTGAYEQYF. The CDR3 bases are TGCGCCAGCAGCCCTGGGACAGGGGCCTACGAGCAGTACTTC.

V is TRBV19 and J is TRBJ2-2; D is perhaps TRBD1 (5 bases). The CDR3 extends over 15 amino acids. V gave up 3 bases and J gave up 7 bases, with 15 bases separating them. The germline V gene encodes CDR1 LNHDA and CDR2 SQIVND (reference sequence). As DNA, the CDR3 is TGTGCCAGTAGTATCTCGTTAAGGGGCGGCGGGGAGCTGTTTTTT. This sequence encodes CASSISLRGGGELFF. Full variable domain (outside the CDR3, taken from reference TRBV19 and TRBJ2-2): DGGITQSPKYLFRKEGQNVTLSCEQNLNHDAMYWYRQDPGQGLRLIYYSQIVNDFQKGDIAEGYSVSREKKESFPLTVTSAQKNPTAFYLCASSISLRGGGELFFGEGSRLTVL.

The CDR3 coding sequence is TGTGCCAGCAGCCCGAGGGGACAGGGAGATGGCTACACCTTC. It yields the protein CASSPRGQGDGYTF. The gene calls are TRBV7-8 and TRBJ1-2, with TRBD1 matching over 9 bases. V shed 5 bases, J shed 6 bases, and the junction held 7 bases outside the gene matches. Per germline, CDR1 SGHVS and CDR2 FQNEAQ. The CDR3 loop spans 14 amino acids.